These 21 T cell receptor beta chains originate from one sample sequenced in a study of T cells after yellow fever vaccination. TCRdb analysed the 5' RACE reads with MiXCR anew, one entry per CDR3 protein. The table lists some 500,000 distinct CDR3 sequences, approximately 15% of them singletons, with 11% to 15% in the top ten. The source material was PBMCs, sampled on the day of the yellow fever booster vaccination. The receptors derive from a man younger than 45 who received the YFV17D yellow fever vaccine.

V usage is TRBV7-2 and J usage is TRBJ2-3; 10 nucleotides align to TRBD2. The germline gives CDR1 SGHTA, CDR2 FQGNSA. The CDR3 contains 16 residues. Trimming took 3 bases from V and 4 from J; bases not matched to a gene: 7. CDR3 in DNA: TGTGCCAGCAGCTTCCCGGCTAGCGGGAGTTCAGATACGCAGTATTTT. Its protein is CASSFPASGSSDTQYF.

CDR3 coding DNA: TGTGCCAGCAGCGAGAGGGGGGATCAGGCAGATACGCAGTATTTT. Translation gives CASSERGDQADTQYF. The rearrangement joins TRBV9 to TRBJ2-3; D tentatively reads TRBD1 or TRBD2 (6 bases each). The V gene lost 3 bases and the J gene lost 4 bases, with 15 bases spanning the gap. This CDR3 has 15 amino acids. Germline-derived CDR1 and CDR2 are SGDLS and YYNGEE.

This rearrangement joins TRBV7-8 to TRBJ2-2; 7 bases line up with TRBD2. The junction had 6 bases not matched to a gene; V was cut back by 7 bases and J by 7 bases. Germline V gene lookup returns CDR1 SGHVS and CDR2 FQNEAQ. CDR3 length: 13 residues. As DNA, the CDR3 is TGTGCCAGCAAACGAAGGGAGGGCGGGGAGCTGTTTTTT. This encodes CASKRREGGELFF.

In its sample, this clonotype was seen a few times. The chain combines TRBV4-3 with TRBJ2-3, with 8 nucleotides matching TRBD2. The germline gives CDR1 LGHNA, CDR2 YSLEER. The CDR3 runs to 16 residues. V trimming: 4 bases; J trimming: 1 base; junction bases outside the gene matches: 7. The CDR3 loop reads CASSPLGREGTDTQYF. CDR3 coding DNA: TGCGCCAGCAGCCCCCTGGGGCGGGAGGGCACAGATACGCAGTATTTT.

This clonotype was detected a few times. As DNA, the CDR3 is TGTGCCAGTTGGGACAGGGGGACCACGAACACCGGGGAGCTGTTTTTT. This encodes CASWDRGTTNTGELFF. The chain employs TRBV6-1 and TRBJ2-2; 11 bases align to TRBD1. CDR1 is MNHNS and CDR2 is SASEGT in the germline V gene. The ends lost 9 bases at V and 0 bases at J; junction bases unmatched: 6. The CDR3 runs to 16 residues.

This rearrangement joins TRBV20-1 to TRBJ2-5; D possibly corresponds to TRBD2 (6 bases). This CDR3 comprises 14 residues. The V gene's germline CDR1 is DFQATT and CDR2 SNEGSKA (reference sequence). Between the trimmed V and J ends, which lost 5 bases and 5 bases, there was a span of 18 bases. The CDR3 DNA is TGCAGTGCTCCCGCGGACGGGAGATCCGAGACCCAGTACTTC. This encodes CSAPADGRSETQYF.

This chain uses TRBV29-1 with TRBJ2-2; no clear D gene. The ends were cut back, 5 bases at V and 0 bases at J, with 10 bases in the middle. Germline V gene sequence: CDR1 SQVTM, CDR2 ANQGSEA. This CDR3 comprises 14 residues. The CDR3 DNA reads TGCAGCGTTAGCGAGTTCGCGAACACCGGGGAGCTGTTTTTT. This sequence encodes CSVSEFANTGELFF.

The V gene is TRBV20-1, the J gene TRBJ2-5; possibly TRBD2 for D (5 bases). V gave up 4 bases and J gave up 5 bases, with 20 bases separating them. CDR1 is DFQATT and CDR2 is SNEGSKA in the germline V gene (reference sequence). The CDR3 runs 15 residues. This CDR3 reads CSATNGVSGWETQYF. CDR3 coding DNA: TGCAGTGCTACGAATGGAGTCTCGGGGTGGGAGACCCAGTACTTC.

This clonotype was counted only a few times. The rearrangement links TRBV6-5 to TRBJ2-5; D not certain. V dropped 2 bases and J dropped 3 bases, with 10 bases sitting between them. This CDR3 region has 14 residues. Germline assignment: CDR1 MNHEY and CDR2 SVGAGI. In nucleotides, the CDR3 is TGTGCCAGCAGTTACGGTACAGCAGAAGAGACCCAGTACTTC. Translated: CASSYGTAEETQYF.

This clonotype was detected only a few times. This chain connects TRBV9 to TRBJ2-4, with TRBD2 as a possible D gene (5 bases). CDR1 and CDR2 (germline): SGDLS, YYNGEE. Trimming removed 0 bases at V and 6 bases at J, with 10 bases between. CDR3 length: 14 amino acids. CDR3 amino acids: CASSVEPEGNIQYF. As DNA, the CDR3 is TGTGCCAGCAGCGTAGAACCCGAGGGAAACATTCAGTACTTC. Full variable domain (remainder filled in from reference TRBV9 and TRBJ2-4): DSGVTQTPKHLITATGQRVTLRCSPRSGDLSVYWYQQSLDQGLQFLIQYYNGEERAKGNILERFSAQQFPDLHSELNLSSLELGDSALYFCASSVEPEGNIQYFGAGTRLSVL.

This clonotype was recorded at least ten times. The genes are TRBV28 and TRBJ2-3, with D possibly being TRBD2 (5 bases). Trimming removed 2 bases at V and 8 bases at J, with 8 bases between. CDR1 and CDR2 (germline): MDHEN, SYDVKM. The CDR3 covers 12 residues. The CDR3 loop reads CASSLIGSTQYF. CDR3 nucleotide sequence: TGTGCCAGCAGTTTAATAGGGAGTACGCAGTATTTT. Drawing the rest from reference TRBV28 and TRBJ2-3, the complete variable domain is DVKVTQSSRYLVKRTGEKVFLECVQDMDHENMFWYRQDPGLGLRLIYFSYDVKMKEKGDIPEGYSVSREKKERFSLILESASTNQTSMYLCASSLIGSTQYFGPGTRLTVL.

In this sample, this clonotype turned up a few times. The chain combines TRBV10-3 with TRBJ2-5, with D tentatively TRBD2 (6 bases). The CDR3 spans 14 residues. Germline lookup yields CDR1 ENHRY and CDR2 SYGVKD. Trimming shortened V by 5 bases and J by 2 bases, and 12 bases separated the two germline ends. Here the CDR3 reads CAISNSGAQETQYF. The DNA for the CDR3 is TGTGCCATCAGTAATAGCGGAGCGCAAGAGACCCAGTACTTC.

This clonotype has just a few counts. This chain joins TRBV28 and TRBJ2-1; D not resolved. Germline lookup yields CDR1 MDHEN and CDR2 SYDVKM. The CDR3 has 16 amino acids. Trimming left V 1 base short and J 8 bases short, with 18 bases between. The CDR3 is CASSLYPTWPWDEQFF. CDR3 sequence (DNA): TGTGCCAGCAGTTTATACCCGACGTGGCCCTGGGATGAGCAGTTCTTC.

The rearrangement joins TRBV29-1 to TRBJ2-1; 7 nucleotides align to TRBD1. The CDR3 contains 15 residues. Looked up from germline, CDR1 is SQVTM and CDR2 is ANQGSEA. V trimming: 6 bases; J trimming: 8 bases; junction bases outside the gene matches: 16. CDR3 in DNA: TGCAGCGTGGAAAACCGGGACAGCCATAGGGATGAGCAGTTCTTC. This gives the protein CSVENRDSHRDEQFF.

The gene calls are TRBV28 and TRBJ1-5, with D perhaps matching TRBD1 (6 bases). Germline loops: CDR1 MDHEN, CDR2 SYDVKM. Trimming removed 5 bases at V and 0 bases at J, with 11 bases between. This CDR3 has 15 residues. CDR3 amino acids: CASSPQGYSNQPQHF. The DNA of the CDR3 is TGTGCCAGCAGTCCCCAGGGGTATAGCAATCAGCCCCAGCATTTT. Complete variable domain (other parts from reference TRBV28 and TRBJ1-5): DVKVTQSSRYLVKRTGEKVFLECVQDMDHENMFWYRQDPGLGLRLIYFSYDVKMKEKGDIPEGYSVSREKKERFSLILESASTNQTSMYLCASSPQGYSNQPQHFGDGTRLSIL.

The chain employs TRBV6-5 and TRBJ1-2; D perhaps matches TRBD1 (6 bases). Germline V gene lookup returns CDR1 MNHEY and CDR2 SVGAGI. CDR3 length equals 14 residues. The V end lost 5 bases, the J end lost 2 bases, and 12 bases lay between the germline ends. The CDR3 spells CASSPDRWNYGYTF. The CDR3 DNA follows: TGTGCCAGCAGTCCTGACAGGTGGAACTATGGCTACACCTTC.

This clonotype was counted a few times. The chain uses TRBV5-1 and TRBJ2-1; 10 bases align to TRBD2. The CDR3 is 15 amino acids. The V gene's germline CDR1 is SGHRS and CDR2 YFSETQ. The junction had 5 bases not matched to a gene; V was cut back by 4 bases and J by 4 bases. CDR3 amino acids: CASSRTSGKYNEQFF. In DNA, the CDR3 is TGCGCCAGCAGCAGGACTAGCGGAAAATACAATGAGCAGTTCTTC. Full variable domain (remainder filled in from reference TRBV5-1 and TRBJ2-1): KAGVTQTPRYLIKTRGQQVTLSCSPISGHRSVSWYQQTPGQGLQFLFEYFSETQRNKGNFPGRFSGRQFSNSRSEMNVSTLELGDSALYLCASSRTSGKYNEQFFGPGTRLTVL.

This chain connects TRBV7-9 to TRBJ1-2, with D unresolved. There are 15 residues in the CDR3. The ends were cut back, 2 bases at V and 4 bases at J, with 14 bases in the middle. CDR1 SEHNR and CDR2 FQNEAQ come from the germline V gene (reference sequence). CDR3 DNA sequence: TGTGCCAGCAGCTTACTATCGGAGGGAATCTATGGCTACACCTTC. This sequence encodes CASSLLSEGIYGYTF.

This clonotype has more than one count but fewer than ten. V gene TRBV6-2 or TRBV6-3 combines with J gene TRBJ2-1, with 9 bases fitting TRBD2. Losses at the gene ends were 6 bases for V and 0 bases for J; bases not matched to a gene: 3. The CDR3 is made up of 15 amino acids. Per the germline V gene, CDR1 is MNHEY and CDR2 is SVGEGT. Here the CDR3 reads CASRPSGTSYNEQFF. The CDR3 coding sequence is TGTGCCAGCAGACCTAGCGGGACCTCCTACAATGAGCAGTTCTTC.

This rearrangement joins TRBV28 to TRBJ2-1; no clear D. The CDR3 runs to 16 residues. Trimming took off 0 bases at V and 7 bases at J, with 16 bases between the two ends. Germline loops: CDR1 MDHEN, CDR2 SYDVKM. Here the CDR3 DNA reads TGTGCCAGCAGTTTATGGGGCGCTACCCGCCCGAATGAGCAGTTCTTC. It yields the protein CASSLWGATRPNEQFF.

This clonotype has a handful of counts. This rearrangement joins TRBV7-2 to TRBJ2-5; 8 bases are shared with TRBD2. From germline, CDR1 is SGHTA and CDR2 FQGNSA. Trimming took 11 bases from V and 4 from J; bases not matched to a gene: 12. This CDR3 is 14 amino acids long. DNA for the CDR3: TGTGCCTCAACCCCTCTGGCGGGAGGAGAGACCCAGTACTTC. Translated: CASTPLAGGETQYF.